This TCR beta chain originates from a study of shared clonotypes between healthy human individuals. Study context: Three plates each covered CD4 naive and memory; CD8 naive two, CD8 memory one.

As for this clone: Its specificity is unknown.

Measured with immunoSEQ multiplex PCR; TCRdb has only the in-frame clones, and not every one. The sample has approximately 2.3 million clones; more than 80% are singletons. CDR3 length equals 14 residues. V dropped 4 bases and J dropped 0 bases, with 6 bases sitting between them. Germline CDR1 is MRHNA and CDR2 is SNTAGT. Points from the study as a whole: Naive subsets generally exceeded memory subsets in estimated richness.

This TCR came from a man younger than 35 in good health. Some clones in this sample may be carry-over from other donors' samples. Sample: naive CD4+ T cells from PBMCs. Described subset: CD45RA+ positively selected. This chain links TRBV6-4 with TRBJ1-4, with D possibly being TRBD1 (5 bases). The CDR3 is CASSGTTTNEKLFF. CDR3 sequence (DNA): TGTGCCAGCAGTGGGACAACAACTAATGAAAAACTGTTTTTT.